Presented here are 30 T cell receptor beta chains from one specimen sequenced in a study of cytomegalovirus exposure and HLA in healthy donors. PCR employed 60 Vbeta and 13 Jbeta primers. Sequenced by immunoSEQ multiplex PCR; TCRdb stores in-frame clones only, minus some. The sample contains some 170,000 clones, around 81% of which appear only once. Material for sequencing was PBMCs. These receptors all come from a woman aged 18-29 years in good health and CMV-seropositive.

This clone has just a few counts. The chain employs TRBV30 and TRBJ1-2, with 7 positions matching TRBD1. The CDR3 runs 10 residues. V shed 7 bases, J shed 6 bases, and the junction held 2 bases outside the gene matches. CDR1 GTSNPN and CDR2 SVGIG come from the germline V gene (reference sequence). The CDR3 coding sequence is TGTGCCTACAGGGGAAATGGCTACACCTTC. It codes for CAYRGNGYTF.

This clone came up once. V gene TRBV4-2 combines with J gene TRBJ2-7, with 9 nucleotides matching TRBD2. The CDR3 spans 15 residues. V shed 3 bases, J shed 2 bases, and the junction held 5 bases outside the gene matches. Germline V gene lookup returns CDR1 LGHNA and CDR2 YNFKEQ. The CDR3 loop reads CASSHASGAAYEQYF. CDR3 DNA sequence: TGTGCCAGCAGCCATGCTAGCGGGGCCGCCTACGAGCAGTACTTC.

This chain joins TRBV7-2 and TRBJ1-3, with 7 positions matching TRBD1. CDR3 length: 14 amino acids. CDR1 SGHTA and CDR2 FQGNSA come from the germline V gene. With 6 bases clipped from V and 3 bases from J, the junction kept 5 bases outside the gene matches. The CDR3 spells CASRPGTDGNTIYF. As DNA, the CDR3 is TGTGCCAGCAGGCCCGGGACAGATGGAAACACCATATATTTT.

The CDR3 region has the DNA TGTGCCAGCAGTACAGGGGCCTATGGCTACACCTTC. This gives the protein CASSTGAYGYTF. This chain joins TRBV4-2 and TRBJ1-2, with 7 nucleotides matching TRBD1. The CDR3 is 12 residues long. Germline CDR1 LGHNA, CDR2 YNFKEQ. Losses at the gene ends were 6 bases for V and 4 bases for J; bases not matched to a gene: 2.

V is TRBV28 and J is TRBJ2-3, with 13 bases identical to TRBD2. With 3 bases clipped from V and 6 bases from J, the junction kept 9 bases outside the gene matches. Germline-derived CDR1 and CDR2 are MDHEN and SYDVKM. The CDR3 sequence is 17 residues long. CDR3: CASSFLGLAGDADTQYF. The CDR3 region has the DNA TGTGCCAGCAGTTTCCTCGGACTAGCGGGGGACGCTGATACGCAGTATTTT. The variable domain in full, with the rest retrieved from reference TRBV28 and TRBJ2-3, is DVKVTQSSRYLVKRTGEKVFLECVQDMDHENMFWYRQDPGLGLRLIYFSYDVKMKEKGDIPEGYSVSREKKERFSLILESASTNQTSMYLCASSFLGLAGDADTQYFGPGTRLTVL.

This chain joins TRBV7-9 and TRBJ2-1, with D perhaps TRBD2 (6 bases). CDR1 is SEHNR, CDR2 FQNEAQ, per germline (reference sequence). The CDR3 covers 13 residues. The germline V and J ends were trimmed by 1 base and 7 bases, with 8 bases remaining between them. The CDR3 is CASSLGGVNEQFF. CDR3 coding DNA: TGTGCCAGCAGCTTAGGGGGGGTAAATGAGCAGTTCTTC.

This chain uses TRBV14 with TRBJ1-6; tentatively, D is TRBD1 (5 bases). The length of the CDR3 is 13 residues. The germline V gene has CDR1 SGHDN and CDR2 FVKESK. Trimming stripped 4 bases from V and 10 bases from J, with 11 bases between. CDR3 sequence (DNA): TGTGCCAGCAGCCTCGCGGGGCTGTCACCCCTCCACTTT. It encodes CASSLAGLSPLHF.

V usage is TRBV6-1 and J usage is TRBJ1-5, with D perhaps TRBD1 (6 bases). Trimming took 0 bases from V and 11 from J, leaving 14 bases between them. CDR3 size: 14 residues. Germline V gene lookup returns CDR1 MNHNS and CDR2 SASEGT. The CDR3 loop reads CASSEARRAGAQHF. CDR3 nucleotides: TGTGCCAGCAGTGAAGCGCGCAGGGCAGGGGCCCAGCATTTT.

The V gene is TRBV15, the J gene TRBJ1-5; D gene ambiguous. The V gene lost 8 bases and the J gene lost 7 bases, with 15 bases spanning the gap. This CDR3 region has 13 residues. Germline assignment: CDR1 LNHNV and CDR2 YYDKDF (reference sequence). In DNA form, the CDR3 reads TGTGCCACCGCTCAACGGGAGGGACAGCCCCAGCATTTT. Its translation: CATAQREGQPQHF.

V and J are TRBV7-9 and TRBJ2-3; maybe TRBD2 (7 bases). Germline CDR1 reads SEHNR; CDR2 reads FQNEAQ (reference sequence). V lost 7 bases and J lost 4, with 18 bases in between. The CDR3 length is 15 residues. Here the CDR3 DNA reads TGTGCCAGCACCTCTTCCGGGGGGCTCCCAGATACGCAGTATTTT. Residues: CASTSSGGLPDTQYF.

The chain joins TRBV4-1 to TRBJ1-1; tentative D call: TRBD1 (5 bases). The CDR3 contains 19 residues. Germline V gene lookup returns CDR1 MGHRA and CDR2 YSYEKL. The V gene lost 3 bases and the J gene lost 5 bases, with 28 bases spanning the gap. The CDR3 spells CASSQDNSGRLGRETEAFF. CDR3 sequence (DNA): TGCGCCAGCAGCCAGGACAACTCGGGTCGTCTTGGGCGGGAGACTGAAGCTTTCTTT.

This clone was recorded a few times. This chain uses TRBV7-2 with TRBJ2-7; D gene ambiguous. CDR3 length: 12 residues. Germline CDR1 is SGHTA and CDR2 is FQGNSA. Trimming took 5 bases from V and 0 from J, leaving 5 bases between them. As DNA, the CDR3 is TGTGCCAGCAGCCTTATCTCCTACGAGCAGTACTTC. It encodes CASSLISYEQYF.

In DNA form, the CDR3 reads TGTGCAAGTCGCTTAGCGCTGGACGGGCCGAGGGACAGCTCCTACGAGCAGTACTTC. As protein: CASRLALDGPRDSSYEQYF. The rearrangement uses TRBV12-2 and TRBJ2-5; the table's TRBD1 call for D was not verified on the DNA. Gene TRBJ2-7 matches the end of the DNA better, so the J call may be wrong. TRBV12-2 is given as a pseudogene. The CDR3 runs 19 residues.

The V gene is TRBV7-6, the J gene TRBJ1-3, with 7 nucleotides matching TRBD1. V lost 1 base and J lost 0; bases outside the gene matches: 12. Germline CDR1 reads SGHVS; CDR2 reads FNYEAQ. The CDR3 has 19 residues. The CDR3 nucleotides are TGTGCCAGCAGCTTAGGAACCCTACAGGGGTCCGGCTCTGGAAACACCATATATTTT. Protein: CASSLGTLQGSGSGNTIYF.

The chain employs TRBV19 and TRBJ2-6; tentative D call: TRBD2 (5 bases). With 4 bases removed from V and 0 bases from J, the gap between germline ends came to 10 bases. The CDR3 is 16 residues long. The V gene's germline CDR1 is LNHDA and CDR2 SQIVND (reference sequence). The CDR3 coding sequence is TGTGCCAGTAGTACTAGACGGGGCTCTGGGGCCAACGTCCTGACTTTC. It encodes CASSTRRGSGANVLTF.

The chain recombines TRBV30 with TRBJ2-1, with D possibly TRBD2 on 5 matching bases. Trimming removed 2 bases from V and 1 base from J, with 6 bases in between. The CDR3 extends over 13 amino acids. CDR1 is GTSNPN, CDR2 SVGIG, per germline (reference sequence). CDR3 nucleotides: TGTGCCTGGAGTCGGGGATCCTACAATGAGCAGTTCTTC. It encodes CAWSRGSYNEQFF. The full variable domain, in which reference TRBV30 and TRBJ2-1 provide the parts outside the CDR3, is SQTIHQWPATLVQPVGSPLSLECTVEGTSNPNLYWYRQAAGRGLQLLFYSVGIGQISSEVPQNLSASRPQDRQFILSSKKLLLSDSGFYLCAWSRGSYNEQFFGPGTRLTVL.

The chain joins TRBV30 to TRBJ1-4, with D perhaps TRBD1 (6 bases). Germline lookup yields CDR1 GTSNPN and CDR2 SVGIG (reference sequence). Trimming cost V 2 bases and J 0 bases, with 13 bases left between them. The length of the CDR3 is 16 residues. CDR3 loop: CAWSPDRRTTNEKLFF. Here the CDR3 DNA reads TGTGCCTGGAGTCCCGACAGGCGAACAACTAATGAAAAACTGTTTTTT.

This chain uses TRBV4-3 with TRBJ2-5; 10 positions agree with TRBD1. This CDR3 has 16 amino acids. V lost 4 bases, J lost 2 bases, and 7 bases stayed unmatched. Looked up from germline, CDR1 is LGHNA and CDR2 is YSLEER. CDR3 sequence (DNA): TGCGCCAGCAGCCTAAGACAGGGGGCCCCACAAGAGACCCAGTACTTC. It is translated as CASSLRQGAPQETQYF.

The count of this clone is one. V usage is TRBV2 and J usage is TRBJ1-1; tentatively, D is TRBD1 (5 bases). The CDR3 is 14 residues long. Between the trimmed V and J ends, which lost 4 bases and 0 bases, there was a span of 9 bases. Germline CDR1 reads SNHLY; CDR2 reads FYNNEI. The CDR3 DNA reads TGTGCCAGCAGTGCACTACAGGTGAACACTGAAGCTTTCTTT. This encodes CASSALQVNTEAFF.

The chain recombines TRBV5-1 with TRBJ2-1; 7 bases agree with TRBD1. Germline V CDR1 and CDR2: SGHRS, YFSETQ. The CDR3 consists of 16 residues. V lost 0 bases, J lost 2 bases, and 5 bases stayed unmatched. The DNA for the CDR3 is TGCGCCAGCAGCTTGGTGGTCCAGGGGGCCTACAATGAGCAGTTCTTC. This sequence encodes CASSLVVQGAYNEQFF.

The gene calls are TRBV5-1 and TRBJ2-5, with TRBD1 matching 10 bases. Germline-derived CDR1 and CDR2 are SGHRS and YFSETQ. CDR3 length equals 18 residues. Losses at the gene ends were 3 bases for V and 5 bases for J; bases not matched to a gene: 16. The CDR3 here is CASSSQTKVGQGSETQYF. Here the CDR3 DNA reads TGCGCCAGCAGCTCCCAAACGAAGGTGGGACAGGGGTCCGAGACCCAGTACTTC.

V usage is TRBV5-1 and J usage is TRBJ2-3, with D perhaps TRBD1 (6 bases). Germline V gives CDR1 SGHRS, CDR2 YFSETQ. V dropped 6 bases and J dropped 5 bases, with 16 bases sitting between them. CDR3 length equals 14 residues. DNA for the CDR3: TGCGCCAGCATAGTGGGGGCGCAAGGAGATACGCAGTATTTT. Translating it yields CASIVGAQGDTQYF.

The chain couples TRBV10-1 to TRBJ2-3, with D perhaps TRBD2 (5 bases). The germline CDR1 and CDR2 sequences are WNHNN and SYGVQD (reference sequence). Trimming shortened V by 2 bases and J by 0 bases, and 18 bases separated the two germline ends. CDR3 length equals 18 residues. The CDR3 nucleotides read TGCGCCAGCAGTGAGCGGTGGGGAAGGAGCGGAAGCACAGATACGCAGTATTTT. Protein product: CASSERWGRSGSTDTQYF.

This chain connects TRBV27 to TRBJ1-6, with no clear D. Germline CDR1 reads MNHEY; CDR2 reads SMNVEV (reference sequence). The CDR3 totals 17 residues. Deletions cut 4 bases from V and 3 bases from J, with 16 bases between. CDR3 residues: CASSSPSGGGYNSPLHF. CDR3 nucleotide sequence: TGTGCCAGCAGTTCCCCGAGTGGTGGAGGCTATAATTCACCCCTCCACTTT.

This chain joins TRBV30 and TRBJ2-4; possible D gene TRBD1, 6 bases. Trimming removed 0 bases from V and 1 base from J, with 10 bases in between. CDR3 size: 15 residues. Germline V gives CDR1 GTSNPN, CDR2 SVGIG (reference sequence). The CDR3 DNA reads as TGTGCCTGGAGTGTGGGGGCGTTGGCCAAAAACATTCAGTACTTC. It encodes CAWSVGALAKNIQYF.

This chain links TRBV6-5 with TRBJ2-7, with 9 bases lining up with TRBD1. CDR1 and CDR2 from the germline V gene are MNHEY and SVGAGI. The CDR3 is 16 amino acids. Trimming cost V 4 bases and J 5 bases; bases outside gene matches: 12. This chain's CDR3 is CASSSSIWTGVDEQYF. CDR3 nucleotides: TGTGCCAGCAGTTCGTCGATCTGGACAGGGGTCGACGAGCAGTACTTC.

The V gene is TRBV7-2, the J gene TRBJ1-1; 8 bases are shared with TRBD1. The germline V gene has CDR1 SGHTA and CDR2 FQGNSA. This CDR3 spans 12 amino acids. J gave up 10 bases and V 6 bases, and 7 bases lay outside the gene matches. The CDR3 region is CASSFNDRGAFF. In nucleotides, the CDR3 is TGTGCCAGCAGTTTCAACGACAGGGGAGCTTTCTTT.

For the CDR3, the DNA is TGTGCCAGCAGCTTTAGGGGGCTCGATCAGCCCCAGCATTTT. This sequence encodes CASSFRGLDQPQHF. The chain carries TRBV11-2 and TRBJ1-5; 7 bases match TRBD1. Germline trimming cut 3 bases from V and 5 bases from J; bases unmatched to any gene: 4. Germline-derived CDR1 and CDR2 are SGHAT and FQNNGV. The CDR3 spans 14 residues.

This clone was counted only a few times. This chain joins TRBV25-1 and TRBJ1-2; D ambiguous. V was trimmed by 6 bases and J by 2 bases, leaving 10 bases between them. This CDR3 contains 13 residues. Germline V gene sequence: CDR1 MGHDK, CDR2 SYGVNS. The CDR3 DNA sequence: TGTGCCAGCAGGCAGGCGTCAAACTATGGCTACACCTTC. Protein: CASRQASNYGYTF.

The V and J genes are TRBV18 and TRBJ2-2; D unclear. Germline CDR1 reads KGHSH; CDR2 reads LQKENI. V gave up 0 bases and J gave up 4 bases, with 9 bases separating them. CDR3 length: 15 amino acids. The CDR3 sequence: CASSPPEYGTGELFF. CDR3 bases: TGTGCCAGCTCACCACCGGAGTACGGCACCGGGGAGCTGTTTTTT.